The 6 T cell receptor beta chains presented below share a single source sample, sequenced in a study of neurological immune-mediated disorders. TCRdb re-analysed the 5' RACE reads in MiXCR, keeping a single row per CDR3 protein. The sample carries around 37,000 distinct CDR3 sequences, around 10% recorded once. Time point described: technical triplicate 1. Sequenced sample: PBMCs. These receptors came from a man aged 60 to 69 with HTLV-1-associated myelopathy (HAM/TSP).

This clonotype appeared many times. V and J are TRBV7-8 and TRBJ1-3; possibly TRBD1 for D (6 bases). CDR1 and CDR2 from the germline V gene are SGHVS and FQNEAQ. This CDR3 is 16 amino acids long. V was shortened by 5 bases and J by 3 bases, with 17 bases between the two germline ends. CDR3: CASSPNTGTSGNTIYF. DNA of the CDR3: TGTGCCAGCAGCCCCAACACAGGGACGAGTGGAAACACCATATATTTT. Based on the CDR3 plus reference TRBV7-8 and TRBJ1-3, the full variable domain is GAGVSQSPRYKVAKRGQDVALRCDPISGHVSLFWYQQALGQGPEFLTYFQNEAQLDKSGLPSDRFFAERPEGSVSTLKIQRTQQEDSAVYLCASSPNTGTSGNTIYFGEGSWLTVV.

This clonotype was observed at least ten times. V usage is TRBV5-1 and J usage is TRBJ2-5; D not certain. The CDR3 sequence is 15 residues long. Trimming stripped 0 bases from V and 1 base from J, with 10 bases between. Germline CDR1 and CDR2: SGHRS and YFSETQ. CDR3 sequence: CASSLGAVSQETQYF. DNA of the CDR3: TGCGCCAGCAGCTTGGGTGCAGTCTCCCAAGAGACCCAGTACTTC. Drawing the rest from reference TRBV5-1 and TRBJ2-5, the complete variable domain is KAGVTQTPRYLIKTRGQQVTLSCSPISGHRSVSWYQQTPGQGLQFLFEYFSETQRNKGNFPGRFSGRQFSNSRSEMNVSTLELGDSALYLCASSLGAVSQETQYFGPGTRLLVL.

In this sample, this clonotype turned up many times. This rearrangement joins TRBV6-5 to TRBJ1-4, with D tentatively TRBD1 (5 bases). The germline V gene has CDR1 MNHEY and CDR2 SVGAGI. The V end was cut by 6 bases, the J end by 5 bases, with 16 bases between. This CDR3 is built from 15 residues. The CDR3 DNA is TGTGCCAGCAGACCGGCCCGGGGCCACAATGAAAAACTGTTTTTT. Residues: CASRPARGHNEKLFF.

There are many counts of this clonotype. The rearrangement joins TRBV7-2 to TRBJ2-7; unclear D gene. CDR3 length: 14 amino acids. Deletions cut 3 bases from V and 1 base from J, with 10 bases between. CDR1 is SGHTA, CDR2 FQGNSA, per germline. The CDR3 DNA is TGTGCCAGCAGCTTTCTGGGCAGATCCTACGAGCAGTACTTC. It specifies CASSFLGRSYEQYF.

This chain joins TRBV5-1 and TRBJ2-7, with 8 bases aligning to TRBD2. The CDR3 sequence is 17 residues long. V lost 0 bases, J lost 3 bases, and 11 bases stayed unmatched. Germline V gene lookup returns CDR1 SGHRS and CDR2 YFSETQ. Here the CDR3 DNA reads TGCGCCAGCAGCTTGGAGCGGGGCGGGGGGCTCAGCTACGAGCAGTACTTC. This codes for CASSLERGGGLSYEQYF. The full variable domain, completed using reference TRBV5-1 and TRBJ2-7, is KAGVTQTPRYLIKTRGQQVTLSCSPISGHRSVSWYQQTPGQGLQFLFEYFSETQRNKGNFPGRFSGRQFSNSRSEMNVSTLELGDSALYLCASSLERGGGLSYEQYFGPGTRLTVT.

A note on this clonotype: A much larger clone lies a single base off, so this may be a read error. The V call is TRBV19, the J call TRBJ2-5, with D perhaps TRBD2 (6 bases). Germline CDR1 reads LNHDA; CDR2 reads SQIVND (reference sequence). The CDR3 is 15 residues long. V dropped 5 bases and J dropped 3 bases, with 16 bases sitting between them. CDR3 in DNA: TGTGCCAGTAGTCTTGGAGGGTCGGGAGAAGAGACCCAGTACTTC. Its translation is CASSLGGSGEETQYF.